A single sample gave rise to the 10 T cell receptor beta chains below, sequenced in a study of Tregs in tolerant kidney transplant recipients. Related graft donors supplied nonmyeloablative bone marrow transplants, and mixed chimerism was transient. TCRdb's copy holds only in-frame clones and misses some; the assay was immunoSEQ multiplex PCR. The sample lists about 90,000 clones, 80% to 95% occurring once. Sequencing was performed on CD4+ T cells from blood (PBMCs), taken 12 months after the transplant. Receptor source: a human patient who received a combined kidney and bone marrow transplant. Some of these T cells may belong to the graft donor.

This chain uses TRBV2 with TRBJ2-2, with 10 nucleotides matching TRBD2. This CDR3 is 15 amino acids long. From germline, CDR1 is SNHLY and CDR2 FYNNEI. The ends lost 5 bases at V and 5 bases at J; junction bases unmatched: 5. The CDR3 bases are TGTGCCAGCAGTATAGCGGGAGGAGGGACCGGGGAGCTGTTTTTT. It translates to CASSIAGGGTGELFF.

The genes are TRBV6-5 and TRBJ2-1; 11 bases align to TRBD2. The germline V gene has CDR1 MNHEY and CDR2 SVGAGI. The CDR3 loop spans 14 amino acids. V lost 0 bases and J lost 10; bases outside the gene matches: 2. The DNA for the CDR3 is TGTGCCAGCAGTTACTCGACTAGCGGGACAGAGCAGTTCTTC. Translation: CASSYSTSGTEQFF.

The chain couples TRBV11-3 to TRBJ1-1; perhaps TRBD1 as D (6 bases). CDR1 and CDR2 from the germline V gene are SGHNT and YENEEA. CDR3 length: 14 amino acids. Trimming removed 5 bases from V and 1 base from J, with 11 bases in between. CDR3 amino acids: CASSEQGPNTEAFF. In nucleotides, the CDR3 is TGTGCCAGCAGCGAACAGGGTCCGAACACTGAAGCTTTCTTT.

The chain has TRBV4-1 and TRBJ2-5; the match to TRBD2 covers 9 bases. Per germline, CDR1 MGHRA and CDR2 YSYEKL. The CDR3 runs to 15 residues. V trimming: 1 base; J trimming: 4 bases; junction bases outside the gene matches: 4. Written as DNA, the CDR3 is TGCGCCAGCAGCCAAGCTGGTAGCGGGGGAGAGACCCAGTACTTC. It translates to CASSQAGSGGETQYF.

J is TRBJ1-1 and V is TRBV28; D uncertain. The CDR3 has 18 residues. Germline V lookup: CDR1 MDHEN, CDR2 SYDVKM. Trimming removed 1 base from V and 1 base from J, with 19 bases in between. The CDR3 DNA reads as TGTGCCAGCAGTTTATTCGGAACAGTTGGTCTCGGGAACACTGAAGCTTTCTTT. Amino acid sequence: CASSLFGTVGLGNTEAFF.

V usage is TRBV4-1 and J usage is TRBJ2-5, with a weak D call TRBD2 (5 bases). V lost 0 bases, J lost 2 bases, and 19 bases lay in between. This CDR3 has 18 amino acids. CDR1 is MGHRA and CDR2 is YSYEKL in the germline V gene. The CDR3: CASSQDLNSPGIQETQYF. The CDR3 DNA reads TGCGCCAGCAGCCAAGACCTGAACTCGCCGGGAATACAAGAGACCCAGTACTTC.

The chain combines TRBV18 with TRBJ2-3; unclear D gene. Per the germline V gene, CDR1 is KGHSH and CDR2 is LQKENI. The CDR3 is made up of 13 amino acids. Trimming removed 0 bases from V and 5 bases from J, with 6 bases in between. CDR3 sequence (DNA): TGTGCCAGCTCACCACCTCTCGGAGATACGCAGTATTTT. Its translation is CASSPPLGDTQYF.

The CDR3 here is CASSLGLGALGYTF. In DNA, the CDR3 is TGCGCCAGCAGCCTGGGGCTGGGGGCACTTGGCTACACCTTC. The chain links TRBV5-1 to TRBJ1-2; D possibly corresponds to TRBD1 (6 bases). CDR1 SGHRS and CDR2 YFSETQ come from the germline V gene. Between the trimmed V and J ends, which lost 4 bases and 7 bases, there was a span of 17 bases. This CDR3 has 14 amino acids.

The rearrangement joins TRBV15 to TRBJ2-7; tentative D call: TRBD2 (7 bases). Germline V gene sequence: CDR1 LNHNV, CDR2 YYDKDF (reference sequence). The CDR3 is 16 residues long. V was clipped by 2 bases and J by 6 bases, with 20 bases between them. The CDR3 region is CATSRLGGRGLREQYF. CDR3 nucleotide sequence: TGTGCCACCAGCAGACTAGGGGGGAGGGGTCTACGCGAGCAGTACTTC.

The chain is built from TRBV23-1 and TRBJ1-5; TRBD1 might be the D (6 bases). TRBV23-1 is placed among ORFs of uncertain function. V was clipped by 2 bases and J by 0 bases, with 17 bases between them. The CDR3 has 18 residues. This CDR3 is CASSQTEGGLSSNQPQHF. The CDR3 nucleotides are TGCGCCAGCAGTCAAACCGAGGGGGGGCTTAGTAGCAATCAGCCCCAGCATTTT.